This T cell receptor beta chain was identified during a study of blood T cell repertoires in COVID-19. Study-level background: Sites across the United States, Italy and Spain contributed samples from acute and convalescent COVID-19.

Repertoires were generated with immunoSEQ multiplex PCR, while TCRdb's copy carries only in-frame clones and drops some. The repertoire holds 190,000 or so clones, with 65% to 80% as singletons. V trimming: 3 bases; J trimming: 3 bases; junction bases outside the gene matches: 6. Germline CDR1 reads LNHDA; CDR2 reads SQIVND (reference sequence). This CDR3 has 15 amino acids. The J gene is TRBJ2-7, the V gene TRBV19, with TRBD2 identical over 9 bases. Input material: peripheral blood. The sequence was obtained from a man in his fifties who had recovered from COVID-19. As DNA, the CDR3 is TGTGCCAGTAGTATTATAGCGGGAGTTCTCTACGAGCAGTACTTC. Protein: CASSIIAGVLYEQYF. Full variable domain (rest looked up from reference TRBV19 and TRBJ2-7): DGGITQSPKYLFRKEGQNVTLSCEQNLNHDAMYWYRQDPGQGLRLIYYSQIVNDFQKGDIAEGYSVSREKKESFPLTVTSAQKNPTAFYLCASSIIAGVLYEQYFGPGTRLTVT.